This T cell receptor beta chain was found in a study of CD8 T cells in ankylosing spondylitis (dated by TCRdb to about 2017). Regarding the study in general: To find TCR variants linked to disease, the study profiled T cell receptor beta repertoires in ankylosing spondylitis patients and healthy donors. The full study cohort was made up of 25 to 30 ankylosing spondylitis patients and about a hundred healthy donors. Peripheral blood was sampled, and synovial fluid was also collected from ankylosing spondylitis patients. What the study reported, not specific to this receptor: Significant enrichment of the disease-linked clones was reported in matched synovial fluid samples from ankylosing spondylitis patients. Some motif variants had previously been reported in the synovial fluid and blood of reactive arthritis patients, which suggests shared mechanisms of disease initiation. A TCR beta motif of fewer than 10 highly homologous amino acid variants appeared characteristic of blood from ankylosing spondylitis patients. The disease-linked clones showed a CD8+ phenotype and occurred at relatively low frequencies in peripheral blood.

The run used an Illumina HiSeq 2500. Quantitative 5'-RACE with molecular barcodes was used to prepare TCR beta libraries. As for how the authors treated the data: A new computational method based on a probabilistic model of VDJ rearrangement was used to identify disease-linked TCR variants. The public reads were quality trimmed at Q25 with fastp and then assembled into clones with MiXCR by TCRdb, keeping productive beta chains. Records with the same CDR3 protein are collapsed into one entry carrying the most frequent genes and DNA. These V and J calls derive from TCRdb rather than the authors' analysis. The sample records around 150,000 distinct CDR3 sequences, 30% to 40% of which are singletons. 6% of the sample is held by the ten biggest clonotypes. The CDR3 numbers 16 residues from cysteine through phenylalanine. The retained sequence is limited to the CDR3, 48 bases, with the frame set at the first base. V and J are trimmed by 1 base and 3 bases, and the gene matches miss 5 bases of the junction. In the germline V gene, CDR1 corresponds to SGHRS and CDR2 to YFSETQ.

About this clonotype: There is no known antigen for this receptor. No quality values exist for individual bases; no much larger clone is one base distant.

Synovial fluid samples were paired with blood samples taken from the same ankylosing spondylitis patients. The receptor's source is a male donor with ankylosing spondylitis. The chain is assembled from TRBV5-1 and TRBJ2-1, with TRBD2 matching 9 junction bases. The sample taken for sequencing was synovial fluid, either unsorted or a sorted T cell fraction (not recorded which). The CDR3 protein sequence reads: CASSLRASGDYNEQFF. The DNA reads TGCGCCAGCAGCTTGAGGGCTAGCGGGGACTACAATGAGCAGTTCTTC.